Following are 8 T cell receptor beta chains from one sample sequenced in a study of blood T cell repertoires in COVID-19 (dated by TCRdb to the early 2020s). The protocol used for the library was the immunoSEQ multiplex PCR assay. TCRdb retrieved this table from immuneACCESS and kept in-frame rearrangements only. Not all clones are present; in checked studies, unresolved V genes account for under half, and no reason is known for the remainder. Across this sample there are approximately 64,000 clones, with about 90% seen only once. Together, the top ten hold roughly 43% of the sample. Sequencing input: peripheral blood. These receptors all come from a woman in her sixties or seventies with COVID-19, enrolled during active disease.

The V and J genes are TRBV6-5 and TRBJ2-5, with TRBD1 matching 7 bases. The CDR3 length is 12 residues. Trimming took 5 bases from V and 10 from J; bases not matched to a gene: 7. Germline-derived CDR1 and CDR2 are MNHEY and SVGAGI. This CDR3 reads CASSPRGSGQYF. The CDR3 nucleotides are TGTGCCAGCAGTCCCAGGGGGTCGGGCCAGTACTTC.

V gene TRBV29-1 combines with J gene TRBJ1-5; D possibly corresponds to TRBD1 (5 bases). Trimming left V 3 bases short and J 4 bases short, with 10 bases between. This CDR3 is 13 amino acids long. CDR1 is SQVTM, CDR2 ANQGSEA, per germline. The CDR3 loop reads CSVETEQNQPQHF. CDR3 DNA sequence: TGCAGCGTTGAGACAGAGCAGAATCAGCCCCAGCATTTT.

This chain connects TRBV5-1 to TRBJ2-3, with 7 nucleotides matching TRBD2. The CDR3 consists of 14 residues. Germline V CDR1 and CDR2: SGHRS, YFSETQ. The V and J ends lost 2 bases and 1 base, in that order; junction bases with no gene match: 1. CDR3 DNA sequence: TGCGCCAGCAGCTTCCTAGCGGGCACAGATACGCAGTATTTT. It is translated as CASSFLAGTDTQYF.

This chain joins TRBV5-4 and TRBJ2-1; TRBD2 agrees at 14 bases. With V trimmed by 4 bases and J by 5 bases, 2 bases remained unmatched. The CDR3 has 15 amino acids. Germline CDR1 reads SGHNT; CDR2 reads YYREEE (reference sequence). CDR3 nucleotides: TGTGCCAGCAGCCTGACTAGCGGGAGGGACAATGAGCAGTTCTTC. Amino acid sequence: CASSLTSGRDNEQFF.

The chain employs TRBV3-1 (or the pseudogene TRBV3-2) and TRBJ1-5; unclear D gene. The V end lost 1 base, the J end lost 6 bases, and 16 bases lay between the germline ends. CDR3 length: 16 residues. Germline lookup yields CDR1 LGHDT and CDR2 YNNKEL (reference sequence). The CDR3 DNA reads as TGTGCCAGCAGCCAAGCGTCCTCAGGTATCGCTCAGCCCCAGCATTTT. Protein: CASSQASSGIAQPQHF.

This clone was found once. V gene TRBV30 combines with J gene TRBJ2-2; D may be TRBD2 (7 bases). From germline, CDR1 is GTSNPN and CDR2 SVGIG (reference sequence). The V end lost 3 bases, the J end lost 1 base, and 15 bases lay between the germline ends. CDR3 size: 16 residues. Here the CDR3 DNA reads TGTGCCTGGAGGGGGGGGCCATCTATGAACACCGGGGAGCTGTTTTTT. Its protein product is CAWRGGPSMNTGELFF. Using reference TRBV30 and TRBJ2-2 for the parts outside the CDR3, the full variable domain is SQTIHQWPATLVQPVGSPLSLECTVEGTSNPNLYWYRQAAGRGLQLLFYSVGIGQISSEVPQNLSASRPQDRQFILSSKKLLLSDSGFYLCAWRGGPSMNTGELFFGEGSRLTVL.

The chain carries TRBV19 and TRBJ1-2, with D maybe TRBD1 (5 bases). The germline V and J ends were trimmed by 4 bases and 2 bases, with 14 bases remaining between them. From germline, CDR1 is LNHDA and CDR2 SQIVND (reference sequence). The CDR3 has 15 amino acids. CDR3 nucleotide sequence: TGTGCCAGTAGTAGGGGGGTACATAGGAACTATGGCTACACCTTC. Residues: CASSRGVHRNYGYTF.

The CDR3 coding sequence is TGTGCCAGCAGCTCGGACAGTTACAACACCATATATTTT. Protein sequence: CASSSDSYNTIYF. The chain combines TRBV9 with TRBJ1-3; D may be TRBD1 (6 bases). V was clipped by 4 bases and J by 7 bases, with 12 bases between them. The CDR3 has 13 amino acids. Germline V gene sequence: CDR1 SGDLS, CDR2 YYNGEE.